This T cell receptor beta chain was sequenced for a study of blood T cells in healthy people across ages. CDR1 SGHVS and CDR2 FNYEAQ come from the germline V gene. Trimming shortened V by 2 bases and J by 6 bases, and 23 bases separated the two germline ends. This CDR3 has 18 amino acids. Russia was home to the donors, healthy Caucasian individuals aged roughly 6 to 95. Total RNA, at least 6 micrograms per sample, came from PBMCs. A remark on this clonotype: The antigen remains undetermined.

Study-wide results and limits: With donor CMV status unknown, expanded clonotype changes were possibly confounded. PBMCs were not sorted, which prevented a conclusive comparison of naive versus antigen-experienced cells.

Primers used in a second PCR of roughly 6 to 11 cycles were a sample-barcoded 5' primer and a J-beta primer mix. TCRdb re-called the 5' RACE reads through MiXCR, storing one row per CDR3 protein. There are roughly 1.9 million distinct CDR3 sequences in the sample; approximately 40% occur only once, and around 23% lies in the top ten. The chain is built from TRBV7-6 and TRBJ2-1; no firm D call. This receptor was obtained from a human donor in good health. Sequencing was carried out using blood. CDR3 DNA sequence: TGTGCCAGCAGCTTAAACCCCATGGGTCACCCCCTGGGCAATGAGCAGTTCTTC. This encodes CASSLNPMGHPLGNEQFF.